The T cell receptor (beta chain) under discussion was sequenced for a study of beta chain features in type 1 diabetes. Study-level points and caveats: In every one of the four CD4+ subsets, TCRB CDR3s were moderately but significantly shorter in Type 1 diabetes patients. Lower insertion and higher deletion counts appeared at VDJ junctions in type 1 diabetes patients.

TCRB transcripts that were expressed got sequenced, as all of the isolated RNA had been reverse transcribed. Assay used: immunoSEQ multiplex PCR; TCRdb lists only in-frame clones, some missing. The sample holds about 190,000 clones; approximately 7.8% are singletons and the top ten take about 0.9%. Sorted CD4+ subsets: naive, central memory, regulatory, stem cell-like memory (CD45RO/CCR7/CD25/CD127/CD95/CD27 panel). Sorted cells reached over 95% purity in every population. For this clone: No antigen is known for it.

Germline loops: CDR1 SEHNR, CDR2 FQNEAQ (reference sequence). This CDR3 has 17 amino acids. V was clipped by 6 bases and J by 2 bases; unmatched bases: 12. Specimen: central memory CD4+ T cells from blood. The TCR originated in a middle-aged woman with type 1 diabetes. The chain uses TRBV7-9 and TRBJ2-7, with 11 positions matching TRBD2. The CDR3 loop is CASRRVSGRADPYEQYF. The CDR3 DNA sequence: TGTGCCAGCAGACGGGTTAGCGGGAGGGCCGACCCCTACGAGCAGTACTTC. The whole variable domain, filled in from reference TRBV7-9 and TRBJ2-7, reads DTGVSQNPRHKITKRGQNVTFRCDPISEHNRLYWYRQTLGQGPEFLTYFQNEAQLEKSRLLSDRFSAERPKGSFSTLEIQRTEQGDSAMYLCASRRVSGRADPYEQYFGPGTRLTVT.